Each of the 10 T cell receptor beta chains below was sequenced from the same sample in a study of T-cell reconstitution after alpha-beta-depleted transplantation in children. Unique molecular identifiers were incorporated during preparation of the TCRbeta library. TCRdb re-analysed the PCR reads in MiXCR, keeping a single row per CDR3 protein. The sample comprises roughly 240,000 distinct CDR3 sequences, approximately 8% of which are singletons, and under 8% rests with the top ten. The material was PBMCs, mostly from graft donor cells, obtained 180 days after TCRalphabeta/CD19-depleted stem cell transplant. The receptor set was obtained from a male patient younger than 18 who had a stem cell transplant for acute lymphoblastic leukemia, so the T cells may come from the graft donor.

This clonotype was found many times. The chain combines TRBV29-1 with TRBJ2-7; D perhaps matches TRBD2 (6 bases). V was clipped by 4 bases and J by 3 bases, with 16 bases between them. CDR1 is SQVTM, CDR2 ANQGSEA, per germline. The CDR3 totals 14 residues. The chain's CDR3 is CSVGRALPFYEQYF. The CDR3 region has the DNA TGCAGCGTTGGGAGGGCGCTGCCTTTCTACGAGCAGTACTTC.

This clonotype was observed many times. The chain couples TRBV7-9 to TRBJ2-2; TRBD1 matches at 9 bases. The J segment lost 6 bases and the V segment lost 0 bases, leaving 5 bases of the junction unmatched. CDR3 size: 16 residues. CDR1 is SEHNR and CDR2 is FQNEAQ in the germline V gene (reference sequence). The CDR3 sequence: CASSLAGTGSAGELFF. The CDR3 nucleotides read TGTGCCAGCAGCTTAGCGGGGACAGGGAGCGCCGGGGAGCTGTTTTTT.

Many counts were recorded for this clonotype. V and J are TRBV20-1 and TRBJ1-2; a weak D match, TRBD1 (5 bases). The CDR3 has 12 residues. V dropped 2 bases and J dropped 7 bases, with 11 bases sitting between them. Germline CDR1 DFQATT, CDR2 SNEGSKA (reference sequence). The CDR3, as DNA: TGCAGTGCTAGACTGGGGCTGAGTGGCTACACCTTC. Translated, it gives CSARLGLSGYTF.

This clonotype was detected many times. J is TRBJ1-6 and V is TRBV28; 7 positions match TRBD1. V was pared by 6 bases and J by 7 bases, with 9 bases of the junction left unmatched. This CDR3 spans 15 amino acids. Germline V gene lookup returns CDR1 MDHEN and CDR2 SYDVKM. CDR3 DNA sequence: TGTGCCAGCAGAAAGGAGGGACAGAACAATTCACCCCTCCACTTT. It codes for CASRKEGQNNSPLHF.

There are a few counts of this clonotype. This sequence joins TRBV12-3 or TRBV12-4 and TRBJ1-5, with D uncertain. This CDR3 region has 14 residues. Deletions cut 3 bases from V and 5 bases from J, with 11 bases between. CDR3 region: CASSFKQTYQPQHF. For the CDR3, the DNA is TGTGCCAGCAGTTTTAAGCAGACATATCAGCCCCAGCATTTT.

This clonotype has a count of ten or more. J is TRBJ2-3 and V is TRBV2; D is possibly TRBD2 (6 bases). V was trimmed by 8 bases and J by 0 bases, leaving 12 bases between them. The CDR3 extends over 14 amino acids. In germline, CDR1 is SNHLY, CDR2 FYNNEI. The CDR3 nucleotides are TGTGCCAGCTGGATAGCGGTGAGCACAGATACGCAGTATTTT. Residues: CASWIAVSTDTQYF.

This clonotype was counted at least ten times. The chain recombines TRBV27 with TRBJ2-7, with 7 bases that match TRBD1. Germline assignment: CDR1 MNHEY and CDR2 SMNVEV (reference sequence). The CDR3 is 13 residues long. Germline trimming cut 5 bases from V and 2 bases from J; bases unmatched to any gene: 3. The CDR3 region is CASSKTGPYEQYF. The DNA of the CDR3 is TGTGCCAGCAGTAAGACAGGGCCCTACGAGCAGTACTTC.

There are many counts of this clonotype. The chain links TRBV12-3 or TRBV12-4 to TRBJ1-5; D might be TRBD1 (6 bases). The CDR3 length is 15 residues. The ends were cut back, 6 bases at V and 3 bases at J, with 15 bases in the middle. CDR3 in DNA: TGTGCCAGCAGCTTACAGGGTAGGGACAATCAGCCCCAGCATTTT. It is translated as CASSLQGRDNQPQHF.

The genes are TRBV24-1 and TRBJ1-5; weak D call: TRBD1 (5 bases). CDR1 is KGHDR, CDR2 SFDVKD, per germline. V lost 0 bases, J lost 9 bases, and 17 bases lay in between. The CDR3 loop spans 16 amino acids. In DNA, the CDR3 is TGTGCCACCAGTGATTTGCGCGACAGTCCCCGTCGGCCCCAGCATTTT. It yields the protein CATSDLRDSPRRPQHF.

This clonotype was counted ten times or more. J is TRBJ2-2 and V is TRBV6-2 or TRBV6-3; D not certain. The CDR3 runs to 13 residues. Germline V CDR1 and CDR2: MNHEY, SVGEGT. Trimming took off 7 bases at V and 0 bases at J, with 6 bases between the two ends. DNA of the CDR3: TGTGCCAGCACCCCTTCGAACACCGGGGAGCTGTTTTTT. Its protein product is CASTPSNTGELFF.